Listed below are T cell receptor beta chains from one sample, sequenced in a study of blood T cell repertoires in COVID-19. Measured with immunoSEQ multiplex PCR; TCRdb has only the in-frame clones, and not every one. The sample carries 30,000 to 40,000 clones, 85% recorded once. The sequencing sample was made of peripheral blood. These receptors came from a man aged 45-65 years with active COVID-19. The CDR3 runs from the conserved cysteine through the conserved F or W. A D gene is named only where the DNA matches it firmly. Clone sizes are given selectively: once, few, many, or a class where the clone is expanded.

abundance	v_gene	d_gene	j_gene	CDR3aa	CDR3nt
.	TRBV5-6	.	TRBJ2-1	CASSFLGGDEQFF	TGTGCCAGCAGCTTCTTAGGAGGGGATGAGCAGTTCTTC
.	TRBV5-1	TRBD1	TRBJ1-3	CASSPQGQVSNTIYF	TGCGCCAGCAGCCCGCAAGGACAGGTTTCAAACACCATATATTTT
.	TRBV9	TRBD1	TRBJ2-2	CASSPRTGGTGELFF	TGTGCCAGCAGCCCGCGGACAGGGGGTACCGGGGAGCTGTTTTTT
.	TRBV7-9	.	TRBJ2-5	CASSGNRGAETQYF	TGTGCCAGCAGCGGGAACCGGGGGGCAGAGACCCAGTACTTC
.	TRBV27	TRBD1	TRBJ1-6	CASSLEQDRGRSPLHF	TGTGCCAGCAGTTTAGAGCAGGACAGGGGGCGTTCACCCCTCCACTTT
few	TRBV9	.	TRBJ1-2	CASSPANYGYTF	TGTGCCAGCAGCCCAGCTAACTATGGCTACACCTTC
once	TRBV28	.	TRBJ1-2	CASSGGGTLTNYGYTF	TGTGCCAGCAGTGGGGGGGGGACACTCACTAACTATGGCTACACCTTC
.	TRBV24-1	TRBD1	TRBJ2-1	CATSDFGSQGARDEQFF	TGTGCCACCAGTGATTTTGGGTCACAGGGGGCTAGGGATGAGCAGTTCTTC
.	TRBV4-1	.	TRBJ1-4	CASSQMGEEPEKLFF	TGCGCCAGCAGCCAAATGGGGGAGGAACCAGAAAAACTGTTTTTT
.	TRBV7-9	.	TRBJ1-6	CASSLDSHNSPLHF	TGTGCCAGCAGCTTGGACAGTCATAATTCACCCCTCCACTTT
few	TRBV19	.	TRBJ1-4	CASRTELNEKLFF	TGTGCCAGTAGGACAGAGCTTAATGAAAAACTGTTTTTT
.	TRBV20-1	.	TRBJ2-2	CSASVTANTGELFF	TGCAGTGCTAGTGTAACTGCTAACACCGGGGAGCTGTTTTTT
.	TRBV10-3	TRBD1	TRBJ2-1	CAIRDRGNEQFF	TGTGCCATCAGGGACAGGGGGAATGAGCAGTTCTTC
.	TRBV5-8	TRBD1	TRBJ2-3	CASSSRDRADTQYF	TGTGCCAGCAGCTCAAGGGACAGGGCAGATACGCAGTATTTT
.	TRBV19	.	TRBJ1-2	CASSITVTNYGYTF	TGTGCCAGTAGTATAACAGTTACTAACTATGGCTACACCTTC
few	TRBV7-6	TRBD1	TRBJ1-6	CASSPRTGGSLNSPLHF	TGTGCCAGCAGCCCTAGGACAGGGGGCTCACTCAATTCACCCCTCCACTTT
.	TRBV5-4	TRBD1	TRBJ1-2	CASSLNRGGNYGYTF	TGTGCCAGCAGCTTAAACAGGGGTGGTAACTATGGCTACACCTTC
.	TRBV4-1	TRBD2	TRBJ2-1	CASSTPTSGGYTYNEQFF	TGCGCCAGCAGCACCCCGACTAGCGGGGGGTATACCTACAATGAGCAGTTCTTC
once	TRBV24-1	TRBD1	TRBJ1-5	CATSDGTGALWPQHF	TGTGCCACCAGTGACGGGACAGGGGCCCTTTGGCCCCAGCATTTT
.	TRBV14	.	TRBJ2-3	CATKQGTRDTQYF	TGTGCCACGAAACAGGGAACTCGGGATACGCAGTATTTT
once	TRBV19	TRBD2	TRBJ2-1	CASSMAASGYYNEQFF	TGTGCCAGTAGTATGGCGGCTAGCGGTTACTACAATGAGCAGTTCTTC
once	TRBV6-6	.	TRBJ2-1	CASSPRTVIYNEQFF	TGTGCCAGCAGTCCCCGGACAGTAATTTACAATGAGCAGTTCTTC
.	TRBV10-2	TRBD2	TRBJ2-1	CASSESRLAGGRFRNEQFF	TGCGCCAGCAGTGAGTCGAGGCTAGCGGGGGGACGATTTCGGAATGAGCAGTTCTTC
.	TRBV7-2	.	TRBJ2-4	CASSLGRNNKNIQYF	TGTGCCAGCAGCTTAGGGCGGAATAATAAAAACATTCAGTACTTC
.	TRBV2	.	TRBJ2-7	CASTGQGLYEQYF	TGTGCCAGCACGGGTCAGGGGTTGTACGAGCAGTACTTC
.	TRBV3-1/TRBV3-2	.	TRBJ1-2	CASSQAIWTDYGYTF	TGTGCCAGCAGCCAAGCTATATGGACAGACTATGGCTACACCTTC
.	TRBV7-2	.	TRBJ1-1	CASSKTRRSTEAFF	TGTGCCAGCAGCAAAACCAGGAGGAGCACTGAAGCTTTCTTT
.	TRBV5-5	.	TRBJ2-5	CASSLIGFQGGGETQYF	TGTGCCAGCAGCTTGATTGGGTTTCAGGGGGGCGGGGAGACCCAGTACTTC
.	TRBV2	.	TRBJ1-5	CASSQGDQPQHF	TGTGCCAGCAGCCAAGGGGATCAGCCCCAGCATTTT
few	TRBV11-2	TRBD1	TRBJ1-2	CASSQGQGFYGYTF	TGTGCCAGCAGCCAGGGACAGGGATTCTATGGCTACACCTTC
.	TRBV2	TRBD1	TRBJ1-5	CASSFEPGQGSQPQHF	TGTGCCAGCAGTTTTGAACCGGGACAGGGAAGCCAGCCCCAGCATTTT
.	TRBV5-5	TRBD2	TRBJ2-6	CAFREGPGANVLTF	TGTGCCTTCCGGGAGGGCCCTGGGGCCAACGTCCTGACTTTC
.	TRBV11-2	.	TRBJ2-7	CASSSTGPAYEQYF	TGTGCCAGCAGCTCGACAGGTCCAGCCTACGAGCAGTACTTC
.	TRBV5-1	.	TRBJ1-6	CASSLGHIRASSYNSPLHF	TGCGCCAGCAGCTTAGGACACATCAGGGCCAGCTCCTATAATTCACCCCTCCACTTT